This record covers a single T cell receptor (beta chain). V lost 3 bases and J 5 bases, leaving 10 bases between the germline ends. There are 13 residues in the CDR3. Germline V gene lookup returns CDR1 MNHEY and CDR2 SMNVEV (reference sequence). In the source study's methods: Scientists estimated how many nucleated cells there were by amplifying reference gene primers. Only in-frame clones appear in the TCRdb table, and some are missing; sequencing was by immunoSEQ multiplex PCR. That table furnishes V, J and clone size, whereas the DNA furnished D and trimming. The table lists under 95,000 clones, about nine tenths of them singletons. The data originate from a study of blood T cell repertoires in COVID-19. In the study overall: PBMCs, B-cell-depleted T cells, or T cells were the source of the cDNA or gDNA that made up the material.

The origin of this receptor is a woman aged 50 to 60 with acute or convalescent COVID-19. V gene TRBV27 combines with J gene TRBJ1-2; D perhaps matches TRBD1 (5 bases). What was sequenced was peripheral blood. CDR3 coding DNA: TGTGCCAGCAGTTTGGGCACAGGATATGGCTACACCTTC. Translating gives CASSLGTGYGYTF.